The 3 T cell receptor beta chains below all came from one sample that was sequenced in a study of vaccination effects on CD4 cells after COVID-19. These receptors have no identified antigens. ViraFEST expansion of antigen-specific CD4+ T cells with viral peptide pools preceded sequencing. Having been cultured for around ten days, the cells underwent CD4+ T cell isolation. Their SARS-CoV-2 infection, verified by PCR, occurred between March and December 2020. Libraries were prepared by immunoSEQ multiplex PCR; TCRdb keeps only in-frame clonotypes and omits some of them. The data show 20,000 to 30,000 clones, approximately 80% seen once. The sequencing here drew on CD4+ T cells from PBMCs cultured with HCoV-NL63 spike peptides, taken before COVID-19 vaccination. The receptors were sampled from a human donor who had a prior SARS-CoV-2 infection.

This chain uses TRBV7-8 with TRBJ1-4, with D unresolved. Germline loops: CDR1 SGHVS, CDR2 FQNEAQ. The CDR3 spans 18 residues. V was shortened by 3 bases and J by 0 bases, with 17 bases between the two germline ends. The CDR3: CASSFSSGRSTTNEKLFF. The CDR3 nucleotides read TGTGCCAGCAGCTTTTCGAGCGGGAGATCGACAACTAATGAAAAACTGTTTTTT.

The genes are TRBV12-3 or TRBV12-4 and TRBJ1-1; D is ambiguous. The germline V and J ends were trimmed by 3 bases and 1 base, with 6 bases remaining between them. CDR3 length equals 13 residues. CDR3 in amino acids: CASSFSGNTEAFF. The CDR3 DNA is TGTGCCAGCAGTTTCTCAGGGAACACTGAAGCTTTCTTT.

This clone has a handful of counts. CDR3 sequence: CATRTPISWGYTF. In DNA, the CDR3 is TGTGCCACCCGGACCCCCATCTCATGGGGCTACACCTTC. V usage is TRBV19 and J usage is TRBJ1-2; D is unresolved. Per the germline V gene, CDR1 is LNHDA and CDR2 is SQIVND (reference sequence). V lost 10 bases to trimming and J lost 8 bases, with 20 bases between them. This CDR3 has 13 amino acids.